This T cell receptor beta chain was found in a study of cytomegalovirus exposure and HLA in healthy donors (dated by TCRdb to the late 2010s). Regarding the study in general: An earlier analysis of roughly 630 of the donors reported more than 250 Gb of sequence data and 120 million or so unique TCR beta sequences from about 179 million T cells. About 310 gigabases of sequencing data and approximately 84 million unique TCR sequences were included in an early release covering about 700 HLA-typed donors. Of the 300 to 500 genotyped donors, roughly 76% were placed in the genetic ancestry cluster associated with self-reported Caucasian donors. The study aimed to test whether signatures of past pathogen exposure could be identified by cataloging public T cell receptors. The T cell repertoires of several hundred subjects were profiled by immunosequencing and related to cytomegalovirus serostatus. In addition to the first cohort of 500 to 850 subjects, a separate validation cohort of approximately 110 different subjects was used. To predict cytomegalovirus infection status, the study brought together high-throughput TCR immunosequencing, statistical association of individual TCRs with disease status, and machine learning. A later analysis re-analyzed previously published TCR beta repertoires from 666 donors and added high-resolution HLA genotyping to study TCR occurrence patterns. In the later analysis, no new phenotypic data were used to find candidate immune exposures; instead, reliance was placed on TCR beta sequences and their occurrence across donors. An earlier analysis of 587 of the donors applied high-throughput TCR beta sequencing to assess whether each TCR beta V gene segment acted as functional or pseudogenic. Alongside the repertoire data, information on donor age, sex, ethnicity and CMV serostatus was compiled. In a later genetic analysis, genome-wide SNP genotypes for about three fifths of the 666 donors were used, and that subset was treated as a discovery cohort. All discovery cohort repertoires had been generated using a single sequencing platform. Both class I and class II loci were covered by HLA typing, at four-digit resolution. The number of donors typed differed by locus, with roughly 629-640 for A, B, C, DRB1 and DQB1, around 500 for DQA1, approximately 580 for DPA1, and around 460 for DPB1. About 5 DR-DQ haplotypes were handled as single units for association and clustering, since linkage in the cohort was strong. Among 300 to 450 genotyped donors of the cohort, an average of approximately 250,000 unique TCR beta nucleotide sequences were sequenced per donor, 15% to 20% of them non-productive. What the authors observed across the whole study: Because counts were too low, about 15 rarely observed V segments, including chromosome 9 orphons, were left out of the earlier analysis of several hundred of the donors. In an earlier analysis of 587 of the donors, most TCR beta V segments were observed in productive rearrangements about 90% or about 30% of the time, broadly matching IMGT annotations. Roughly uniform sequencing depth across donors was assumed in presence/absence analyses, although this assumption may not hold. In vitro tests confirmed that three of the cytomegalovirus-associated TCR beta chains recognize cytomegalovirus antigens. A total of some 180 TCR beta chains were listed by the study as associated with cytomegalovirus. When HLA alleles, especially DR and DQ, strongly co-occurred, attributing TCR associations to individual alleles was difficult. The authors suggested that the approach could potentially be extended to other disease states and immunological phenotypes. Some IMGT-functional V segments, including TRBV6-2 and TRBV6-3, could not be distinguished by the 87-base-pair reads and were therefore excluded. Specific HLA alleles were associated with 18,000 or so TCR beta sequences at a false discovery rate of 0.05 in a later analysis. According to a later analysis, parvovirus B19, influenza, CMV and Epstein-Barr virus appeared linked to several top co-occurrence clusters. Because HLA typing was unavailable for some donors at each locus, only the typed subset was used in association tests. A later analysis found that HLA-associated TCR beta chains were more clonally expanded and had lower generation probabilities than equally common non-associated chains. Most CMV-associated TCR beta chains appeared to be HLA-restricted in a later analysis, and the HLA associations seemed to be driven largely by CMV exposure. Correlated functional status among segregating V segments might reflect linkage disequilibrium, but an unknown experimental factor could not be ruled out. According to a later genetic analysis, donors in an Asian-associated ancestry cluster had fewer N-insertions in productive TCRs than the approximately 700-donor mean. An association between a missense DCLRE1C variant and V-gene and J-gene trimming of TCR beta chains was found in a later genetic analysis and replicated in an independent cohort. While some public TCRs were present in many individuals, most TCR sequences turned up only very rarely across donors. For the cohort, immune exposure information was limited to CMV serostatus. The classifier was reported to diagnose cytomegalovirus status with high specificity and sensitivity in both the original and validation cohorts. A group of highly shared sequence variants was considered likely to be a technical artifact of the sequencing pipeline. This cohort had only TCR beta chains sequenced, and the lack of alpha or paired-chain data limited which features could be detected. In a later analysis, the rate of TCR association differed among HLA loci, with DRB1 alleles having the most associated TCRs and HLA-C alleles having the fewest. A further reported finding was that TCR beta sequences accurately predicted the HLA-A and HLA-B alleles for most subjects in the first cohort.

V is reduced by 0 bases and J by 3 bases, leaving a spacing of 15 bases between them. The CDR3 holds 17 amino acids from the cysteine to the phenylalanine. Just CDR3 DNA is preserved here, 51 bases in frame from base 1. CDR1 ENHRY and CDR2 SYGVKD are derived from the germline V gene. The cohort consisted of 670 or so healthy bone marrow donors. All cohort members were sampled while nominally healthy, although unrecorded immune exposures were likely present. The donor was CMV seronegative and was included in the group of under 450 seronegative cohort members. A peripheral blood sample was provided by each donor, and peripheral blood mononuclear cells were used for TCR beta sequencing. Genomic DNA was extracted from the blood cell samples with the Qiagen DNeasy Blood Extraction Kit. Of note for this clone: Its specific antigen is unknown. The sample holds no much larger clone one base away, and base qualities are not on file.

The library was produced with the immunoSEQ multiplex PCR assay. A mixture of 60 forward primers for TCR Vbeta segments and 13 reverse primers for TCR Jbeta segments was used in the multiplex PCR. A multiplex PCR assay on genomic DNA amplified the CDR3 region of rearranged TCR beta genes. Amplified TCR beta libraries were sequenced as 87-base-pair reads on the Illumina HiSeq System. The authors processed their data as follows. Across the 700 or so repertoires, a later analysis counted about 81 million unique TCR beta chains, 9.5 million to 12 million of which were shared by at least two donors. Raw reads were error-corrected and collapsed into unique sequences with a nearest-neighbor algorithm that merged closely related sequences to remove PCR and sequencing errors. CDR3 sequences were aligned to IMGT reference sequences to assign V, D and J gene segments. For a sequence to be retained, a match of at least six nucleotides was required to both a V gene segment and a J gene segment. Rearrangements were classified as productive when the CDR3 lacked stop codons and remained in frame with V and J, and all other rearrangements were classified as non-productive. Following IMGT convention, CDR3 was defined as the stretch from the second conserved V-encoded cysteine to the conserved J-encoded phenylalanine. The earlier analysis of about 590 of the donors excluded sequences that lacked an unambiguous match to a single V gene segment. In an earlier analysis of 587 of the donors, V segments were called functional above 56.7% productive rearrangements and were called segregating when the between-donor standard deviation exceeded 5%. To diagnose cytomegalovirus status from the catalog of TCR beta chain sequences, a statistical classification framework was built. In a later analysis, TCR nucleotide sequences were compared against IMGT/GENE-DB human TR gene sequences so that V and J genes could be assigned. In a later analysis, CDR3 sequences and most-parsimonious VDJ recombination scenarios were assigned using the TCRdist pipeline. In a later analysis, each TCR beta chain was defined by its CDR3 amino acid sequence together with its V-gene family, and reads without a unique V-gene family were excluded. A later analysis removed 592 highly shared, low-generation-probability nucleotide sequences to deal with suspected cross-contamination and a sequencing artifact. For each public chain, a later analysis derived a clonal expansion index from normalized ranks of inferred template counts within each repertoire. A later analysis computed generation probabilities with a VDJ recombination model fitted to out-of-frame rearrangements, and checked the results against IGoR. In a later analysis, hypergeometric tests were used to score TCR-TCR, TCR-HLA and TCR-CMV co-occurrence, with a repertoire-size bias correction applied to TCR pairs. In a later analysis, false discovery rates were estimated by permuting HLA or CMV assignments 20 times. A later analysis grouped co-occurring TCRs with DBSCAN, adding TCRdist sequence similarity when clustering within HLA-allele-positive subsets. Co-occurrence clustering excluded repertoires with fewer than 30,000 or more than 120,000 public chains, plus five with anomalous nucleotide sharing. TCRdb retrieved this table from immuneACCESS and kept in-frame rearrangements only. Not all clones are present; in checked studies, unresolved V genes account for under half, and no reason is known for the remainder. The V and J calls and the clone size are those of that table, but D and trimming were determined from the DNA. The sample includes 100,000 to 150,000 clones, with about 84% observed a single time. Jointly, the top ten make up roughly 1.1% of the sample.

This clonotype was obtained from a boy between 5 and 17 years old in good health and CMV-seronegative. What was sequenced was PBMCs. This chain is built from TRBV10-3 and TRBJ1-3; the D gene remains uncertain. The CDR3 is CAISESRRIGLGNTIYF. Here is the DNA: TGTGCCATCAGTGAGTCACGGAGAATAGGACTTGGAAACACCATATATTTT.